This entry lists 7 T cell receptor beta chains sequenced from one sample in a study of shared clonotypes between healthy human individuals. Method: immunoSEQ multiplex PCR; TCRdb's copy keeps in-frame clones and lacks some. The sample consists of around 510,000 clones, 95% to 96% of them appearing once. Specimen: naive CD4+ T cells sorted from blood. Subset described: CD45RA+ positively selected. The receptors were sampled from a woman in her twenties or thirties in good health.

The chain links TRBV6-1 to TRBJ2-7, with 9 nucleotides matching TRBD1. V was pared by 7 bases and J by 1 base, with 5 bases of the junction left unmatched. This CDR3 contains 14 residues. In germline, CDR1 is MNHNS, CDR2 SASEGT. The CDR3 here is CASTRTGVSYEQYF. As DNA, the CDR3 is TGTGCCAGCACCCGGACAGGGGTTTCCTACGAGCAGTACTTC.

CDR3 residues: CASRPSRGEGSPLHF. As DNA, the CDR3 is TGTGCCAGCAGACCCTCGAGGGGAGAAGGCTCACCCCTCCACTTT. The chain carries TRBV28 and TRBJ1-6; weak D call: TRBD1 (5 bases). This CDR3 is 15 amino acids long. The germline CDR1 and CDR2 sequences are MDHEN and SYDVKM. Trimming removed 6 bases at V and 10 bases at J, with 19 bases between.

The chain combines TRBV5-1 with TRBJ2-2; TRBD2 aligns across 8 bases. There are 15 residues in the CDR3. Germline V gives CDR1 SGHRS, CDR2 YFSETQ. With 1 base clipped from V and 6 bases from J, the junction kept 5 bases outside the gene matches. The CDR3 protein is CASSLTSGVAGELFF. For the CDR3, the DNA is TGCGCCAGCAGCTTGACTAGCGGAGTCGCCGGGGAGCTGTTTTTT.

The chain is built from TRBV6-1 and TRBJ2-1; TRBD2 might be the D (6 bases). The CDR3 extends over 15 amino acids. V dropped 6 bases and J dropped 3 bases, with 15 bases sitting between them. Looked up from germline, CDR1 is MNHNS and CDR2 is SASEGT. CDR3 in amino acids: CASSRRGGDYNEQFF. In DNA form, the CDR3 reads TGTGCCAGCAGCCGCCGGGGCGGGGACTACAATGAGCAGTTCTTC.

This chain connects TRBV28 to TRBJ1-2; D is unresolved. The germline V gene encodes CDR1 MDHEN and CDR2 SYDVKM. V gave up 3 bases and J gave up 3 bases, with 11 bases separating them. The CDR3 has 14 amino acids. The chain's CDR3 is CASSLGAVHYGYTF. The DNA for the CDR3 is TGTGCCAGCAGTTTGGGAGCGGTCCACTATGGCTACACCTTC.

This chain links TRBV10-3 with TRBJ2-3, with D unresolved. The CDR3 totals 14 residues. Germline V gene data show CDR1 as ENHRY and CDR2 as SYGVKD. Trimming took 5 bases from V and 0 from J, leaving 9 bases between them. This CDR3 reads CAISPSTSTDTQYF. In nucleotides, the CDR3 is TGTGCCATCAGTCCGTCGACTAGCACAGATACGCAGTATTTT.

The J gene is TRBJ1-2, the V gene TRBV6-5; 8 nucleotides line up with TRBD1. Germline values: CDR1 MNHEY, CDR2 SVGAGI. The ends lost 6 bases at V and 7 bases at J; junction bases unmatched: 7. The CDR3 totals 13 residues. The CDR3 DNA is TGTGCCAGCAGACCGGACAGGGAGAGTGGCTACACCTTC. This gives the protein CASRPDRESGYTF.